The following is a T cell receptor beta chain sequence with its context. Its antigen is still unknown. When ophthalmopathy did not progress within 18 months, Graves' hyperthyroidism was considered stable. The hyperthyroidism patients had all been newly diagnosed, and their disease duration was under 2 months. Their ages ranged from 18 to 65 years. The data were obtained in a study of T cells in Graves' hyperthyroidism and ophthalmopathy. Amplified TCR beta CDR3 regions derived from RNA transcripts. The TCR CDR3 was amplified in a first-round RT-PCR using the HTBI primer set. TCRdb passed the multiplex PCR reads through MiXCR, listing each CDR3 protein once. Altogether 650,000 to 750,000 distinct CDR3 sequences are present, roughly 15% being singletons, with the ten largest covering roughly 10%. Study conclusions and caveats: In the blood, most expanded thyroid clonotypes above 0.001 appeared as well.

Germline values: CDR1 SEHNR, CDR2 FQNEAQ (reference sequence). The CDR3 loop spans 18 amino acids. V lost 2 bases, J lost 5 bases, and 13 bases stayed unmatched. Material for sequencing was blood. This receptor was identified in a woman aged 18-29 years with Graves' hyperthyroidism. This chain uses TRBV7-9 with TRBJ2-2, with 8 bases that match TRBD2. The CDR3 region has the DNA TGTGCCAGCAGCTTAACAGCGGGAGCAAGTATGGATACCGGGGAGCTGTTTTTT. Translating it yields CASSLTAGASMDTGELFF.